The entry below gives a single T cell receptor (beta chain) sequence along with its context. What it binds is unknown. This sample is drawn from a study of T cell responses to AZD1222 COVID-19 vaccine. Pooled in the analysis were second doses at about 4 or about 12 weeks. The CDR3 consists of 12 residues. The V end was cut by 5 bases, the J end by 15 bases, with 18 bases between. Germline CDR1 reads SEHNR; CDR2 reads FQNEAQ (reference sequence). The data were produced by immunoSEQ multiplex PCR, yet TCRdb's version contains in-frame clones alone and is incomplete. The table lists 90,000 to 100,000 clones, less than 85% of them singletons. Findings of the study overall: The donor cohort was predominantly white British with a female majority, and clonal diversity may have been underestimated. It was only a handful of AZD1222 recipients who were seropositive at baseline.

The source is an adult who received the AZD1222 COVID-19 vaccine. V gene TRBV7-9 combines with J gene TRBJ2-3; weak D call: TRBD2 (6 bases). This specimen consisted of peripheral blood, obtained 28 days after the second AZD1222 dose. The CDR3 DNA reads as TGTGCCAGCAGCCGAACCGGGACTCCAGTCTATTTT. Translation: CASSRTGTPVYF.